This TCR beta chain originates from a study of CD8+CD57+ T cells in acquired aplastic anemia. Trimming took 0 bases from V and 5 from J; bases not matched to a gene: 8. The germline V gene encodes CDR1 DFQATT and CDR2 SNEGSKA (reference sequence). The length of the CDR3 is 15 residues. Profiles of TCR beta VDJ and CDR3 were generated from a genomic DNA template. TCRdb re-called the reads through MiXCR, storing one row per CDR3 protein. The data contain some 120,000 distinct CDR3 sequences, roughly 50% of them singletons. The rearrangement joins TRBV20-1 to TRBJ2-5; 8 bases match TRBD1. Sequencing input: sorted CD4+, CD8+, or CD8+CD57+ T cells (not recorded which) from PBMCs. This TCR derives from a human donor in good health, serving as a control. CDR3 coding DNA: TGCAGTGCTAGAGATACGACAGGGGCAGGGGAGACCCAGTACTTC. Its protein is CSARDTTGAGETQYF.